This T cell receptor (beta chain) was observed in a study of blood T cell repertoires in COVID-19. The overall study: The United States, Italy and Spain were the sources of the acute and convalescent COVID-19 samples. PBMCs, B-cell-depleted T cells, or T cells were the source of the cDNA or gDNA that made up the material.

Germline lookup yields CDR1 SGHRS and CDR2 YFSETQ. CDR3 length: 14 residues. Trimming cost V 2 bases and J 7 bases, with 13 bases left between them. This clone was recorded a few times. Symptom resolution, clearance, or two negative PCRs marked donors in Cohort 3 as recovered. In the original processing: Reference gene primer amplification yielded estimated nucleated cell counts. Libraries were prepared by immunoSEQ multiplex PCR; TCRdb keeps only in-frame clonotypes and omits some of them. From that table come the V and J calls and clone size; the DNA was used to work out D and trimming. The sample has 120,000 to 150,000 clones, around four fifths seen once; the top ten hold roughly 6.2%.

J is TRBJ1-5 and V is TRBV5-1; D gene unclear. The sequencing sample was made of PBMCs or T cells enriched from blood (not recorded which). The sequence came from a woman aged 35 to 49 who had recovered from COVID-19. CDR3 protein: CASSLVAAGQPQHF. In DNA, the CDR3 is TGCGCCAGCAGCTTAGTGGCAGCGGGCCAGCCCCAGCATTTT.